This paragraph covers one TCR beta chain sequence. From the 5' RACE reads, TCRdb called clonotypes with MiXCR, one entry per CDR3 protein. There are 190,000 or so distinct CDR3 sequences in the sample; approximately 30% occur only once, and 10% to 12% lies in the top ten. The data were taken from a study of T-cell memory formation after mild COVID-19. The ends were cut back, 5 bases at V and 10 bases at J, with 11 bases in the middle. Germline CDR1 is KGHDR and CDR2 is SFDVKD. The CDR3 runs 12 residues. The sequence was collected from an adult woman who had mild COVID-19 (a few samples of this study predate the infection). Cell type and time point are not known. This sequence joins TRBV24-1 and TRBJ1-5, with D possibly being TRBD1 (6 bases). The sample consisted of PBMCs or a T cell subset sorted from them (not recorded which). CDR3: CATSVLQGPQHF. The CDR3 coding sequence is TGTGCCACCAGTGTCCTACAGGGCCCCCAGCATTTT.